This paragraph reports one T cell receptor (beta chain). Its antigen is not known. There are 13 residues in the CDR3. Trimming cost V 7 bases and J 10 bases, with 17 bases left between them. From germline, CDR1 is LNHDA and CDR2 SQIVND (reference sequence). This sample stems from a study of T cell repertoires in cytomegalovirus infection. General observations from the study: The ex vivo response was dominated by HLA-C-restricted CMV-specific TCR beta clonotypes.

In TCRdb, the reads were re-called with MiXCR into one record per CDR3 protein. Seen here are roughly 68,000 distinct CDR3 sequences, approximately 22% observed once, and the top ten hold 79%. Material: PBMCs, sequenced either directly or after in vitro stimulation (not recorded which). This chain links TRBV19 with TRBJ2-1; TRBD2 is a possible D gene (7 bases). The receptor was derived from a human donor in good health (CMV status not recorded). Some clones in this sample may be carry-over from other donors' samples. CDR3 coding DNA: TGTGCCAGTAAGGGGGGGAATCGCGGAGAGCAGTTCTTC. This encodes CASKGGNRGEQFF.